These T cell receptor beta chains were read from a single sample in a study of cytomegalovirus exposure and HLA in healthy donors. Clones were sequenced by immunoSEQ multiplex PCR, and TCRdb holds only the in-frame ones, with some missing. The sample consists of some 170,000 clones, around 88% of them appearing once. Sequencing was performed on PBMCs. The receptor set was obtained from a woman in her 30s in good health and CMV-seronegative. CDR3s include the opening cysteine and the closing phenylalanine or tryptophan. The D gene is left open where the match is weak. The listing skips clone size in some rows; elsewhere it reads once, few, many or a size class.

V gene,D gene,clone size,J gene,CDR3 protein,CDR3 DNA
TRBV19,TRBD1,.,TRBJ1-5,CASTLKSGQGTSVGNQPQHF,TGTGCCAGTACTCTCAAGTCGGGACAGGGTACTTCGGTCGGCAATCAGCCCCAGCATTTT
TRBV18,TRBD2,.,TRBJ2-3,CASSPPLAGGPDTQYF,TGTGCCAGCTCACCACCTCTAGCGGGAGGGCCAGATACGCAGTATTTT
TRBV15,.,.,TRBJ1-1,CATRDGGRTEAFF,TGTGCCACCAGAGACGGTGGGCGCACTGAAGCTTTCTTT
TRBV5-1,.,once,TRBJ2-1,CASSFLQGTHNEQFF,TGCGCCAGCAGCTTTTTACAGGGTACCCACAATGAGCAGTTCTTC
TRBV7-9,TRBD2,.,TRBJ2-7,CASSPRLAGPFYEQYF,TGTGCCAGCAGCCCAAGACTAGCGGGGCCCTTCTACGAGCAGTACTTC
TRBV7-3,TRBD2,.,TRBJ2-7,CASSSTSGDLRMQYF,TGTGCCAGCAGCTCGACTAGCGGGGATTTACGAATGCAGTACTTC
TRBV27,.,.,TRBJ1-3,CASSLGRGGRNTIYF,TGTGCCAGCAGTTTGGGGAGAGGTGGGAGAAACACCATATATTTT
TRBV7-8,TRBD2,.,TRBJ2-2,CASSFSGGVYTGELFF,TGTGCCAGCAGCTTTAGCGGGGGGGTCTACACCGGGGAGCTGTTTTTT
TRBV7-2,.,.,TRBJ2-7,CASSLGWGRDSYEQYF,TGTGCCAGCAGCTTAGGGTGGGGCAGGGATTCCTACGAGCAGTACTTC
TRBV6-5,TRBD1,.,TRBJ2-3,CASSYRQGRTDTQYF,TGTGCCAGCAGTTACCGACAGGGGCGCACAGATACGCAGTATTTT
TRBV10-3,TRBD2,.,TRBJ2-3,CAISGISGGQADTQYF,TGTGCCATCAGTGGGATTAGCGGGGGGCAGGCAGATACGCAGTATTTT
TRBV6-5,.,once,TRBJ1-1,CATRREGSTEAFF,TGTGCCACCCGACGGGAGGGGAGTACTGAAGCTTTCTTT
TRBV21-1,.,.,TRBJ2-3,CASSKVRDTQYF,TGTGCCAGCAGCAAAGTGAGAGATACGCAGTATTTT
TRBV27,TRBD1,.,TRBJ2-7,CASSLSKQGAAYEQYF,TGTGCCAGCAGTTTATCCAAACAGGGGGCGGCCTACGAGCAGTACTTC
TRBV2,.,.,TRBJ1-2,CASSPDRAYGYTF,TGTGCCAGCAGCCCGGACAGAGCCTATGGCTACACCTTC
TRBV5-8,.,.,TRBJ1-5,CASSSIPEDQPQHF,TGTGCCAGCAGCTCTATTCCTGAGGATCAGCCCCAGCATTTT
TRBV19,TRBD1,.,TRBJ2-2,CASSIGTGGNTGELFF,TGTGCCAGTAGTATCGGGACAGGGGGCAACACCGGGGAGCTGTTTTTT
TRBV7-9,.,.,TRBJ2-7,CASSSIVGQRSYEQYF,TGTGCCAGCAGCTCCATCGTAGGACAGCGGTCCTACGAGCAGTACTTC
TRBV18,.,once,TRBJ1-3,CASSPTGNTIYF,TGTGCCAGCTCACCGACAGGAAACACCATATATTTT
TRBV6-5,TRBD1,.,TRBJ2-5,CASSGTGALQETQYF,TGTGCCAGCAGTGGGACAGGGGCTCTCCAAGAGACCCAGTACTTC
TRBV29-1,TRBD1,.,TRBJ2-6,CSVEADRAIPSGANVLTF,TGCAGCGTTGAAGCCGACAGGGCAATTCCCTCTGGGGCCAACGTCCTGACTTTC
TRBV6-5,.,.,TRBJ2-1,CASKRVDSSYNEQFF,TGTGCCAGCAAAAGGGTGGACAGCTCCTACAATGAGCAGTTCTTC
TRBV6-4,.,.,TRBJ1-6,CASSQFAGSNSPLHF,TGTGCCAGCAGTCAGTTTGCCGGGAGCAATTCACCCCTCCACTTT